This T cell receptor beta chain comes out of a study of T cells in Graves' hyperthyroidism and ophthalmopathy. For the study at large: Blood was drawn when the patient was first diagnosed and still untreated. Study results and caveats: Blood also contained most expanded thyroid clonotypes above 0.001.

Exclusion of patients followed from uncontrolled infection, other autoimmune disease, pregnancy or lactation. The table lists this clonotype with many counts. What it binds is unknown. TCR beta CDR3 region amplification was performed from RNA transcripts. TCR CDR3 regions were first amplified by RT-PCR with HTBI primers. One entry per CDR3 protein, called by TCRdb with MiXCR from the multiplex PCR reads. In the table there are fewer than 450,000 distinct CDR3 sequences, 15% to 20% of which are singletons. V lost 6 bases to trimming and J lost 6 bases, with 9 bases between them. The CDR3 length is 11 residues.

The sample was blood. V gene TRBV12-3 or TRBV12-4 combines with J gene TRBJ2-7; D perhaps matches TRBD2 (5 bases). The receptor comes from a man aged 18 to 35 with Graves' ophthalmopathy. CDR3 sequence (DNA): TGTGCCAGCAGGTCCCGGGGCGAGCAGTACTTC. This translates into CASRSRGEQYF.